The 17 T cell receptor beta chains below all came from one sample that was sequenced in a study of lymphopenia after photon versus proton radiotherapy. Produced via immunoSEQ multiplex PCR; TCRdb's table is partial and in-frame only. The data hold around 29,000 clones, with about 87% observed a single time. The material was peripheral blood, obtained from a patient treated with proton-based radiotherapy. All receptors come from a woman aged 55-69 years with cholangiocarcinoma. Some clones in this sample may be carry-over from other donors' samples.

This clone has only a few counts. The rearrangement links TRBV7-2 to TRBJ2-5, with 9 bases that match TRBD2. Germline CDR1 and CDR2: SGHTA and FQGNSA. The CDR3 spans 16 residues. The V segment lost 5 bases and the J segment 5 bases; nucleotides outside the gene matches: 12. CDR3 amino acids: CASSPLGSGSLETQYF. CDR3 nucleotide sequence: TGTGCCAGCAGCCCGCTGGGTAGCGGGAGTCTCGAGACCCAGTACTTC.

This sequence joins TRBV19 and TRBJ1-1, with unresolved D. Germline CDR1 reads LNHDA; CDR2 reads SQIVND (reference sequence). The CDR3 is 15 amino acids. Trimming took off 7 bases at V and 6 bases at J, with 21 bases between the two ends. The CDR3: CASIRPAGSNSEAFF. In DNA form, the CDR3 reads TGTGCCAGTATCAGGCCGGCAGGTTCGAATTCTGAAGCTTTCTTT.

The rearrangement links TRBV14 to TRBJ2-2, with D perhaps given as TRBD1 or TRBD2 (5 bases each). The CDR3 totals 14 residues. V lost 5 bases to trimming and J lost 4 bases, with 11 bases between them. The germline gives CDR1 SGHDN, CDR2 FVKESK. CDR3 sequence reads: CASSSGTFTGELFF. The CDR3 coding sequence is TGTGCCAGCAGCTCCGGGACCTTCACCGGGGAGCTGTTTTTT.

The chain's CDR3 is CASSNRGEADTQYF. CDR3 DNA: TGTGCCAGCAGCAACAGGGGAGAGGCAGATACGCAGTATTTT. The chain combines TRBV7-9 with TRBJ2-3; 7 positions match TRBD1. J was trimmed by 4 bases and V by 5 bases; bases with no gene match: 6. Germline values: CDR1 SEHNR, CDR2 FQNEAQ (reference sequence). The CDR3 contains 14 residues.

The gene calls are TRBV14 and TRBJ2-5; D possibly corresponds to TRBD2 (5 bases). Trimming stripped 4 bases from V and 2 bases from J, with 14 bases between. This CDR3 comprises 15 residues. Germline loops: CDR1 SGHDN, CDR2 FVKESK. The CDR3 loop reads CASSRVGVRQETQYF. CDR3 coding DNA: TGTGCCAGCAGCCGAGTGGGAGTACGACAAGAGACCCAGTACTTC.

This clone was recorded only once. The genes are TRBV2 and TRBJ2-7, with D unclear. The CDR3 has 12 residues. V lost 2 bases, J lost 3 bases, and 5 bases lay in between. CDR1 is SNHLY, CDR2 FYNNEI, per germline. CDR3 sequence (DNA): TGTGCCAGCAGTGAAACCCTCTACGAGCAGTACTTC. The encoded protein is CASSETLYEQYF.

The chain joins TRBV4-3 to TRBJ2-7; 7 bases agree with TRBD1. The V and J ends lost 3 bases and 2 bases, in that order; junction bases with no gene match: 7. Per germline, CDR1 LGHNA and CDR2 YSLEER. The CDR3 is made up of 15 amino acids. CDR3 amino acids: CASSHLRDRAYEQYF. In DNA form, the CDR3 reads TGCGCCAGCAGCCATCTCCGGGACAGAGCCTACGAGCAGTACTTC.

The table lists this clone with a few counts. V is TRBV15 and J is TRBJ1-2; 8 bases are a match to TRBD1. Germline V gene sequence: CDR1 LNHNV, CDR2 YYDKDF (reference sequence). CDR3 size: 12 residues. V trimming: 5 bases; J trimming: 7 bases; junction bases outside the gene matches: 3. The CDR3 spells CATSQGAFGYTF. As DNA, the CDR3 is TGTGCCACCAGCCAGGGGGCGTTTGGCTACACCTTC.

V and J are TRBV6-5 and TRBJ2-1; 8 bases are shared with TRBD2. The CDR3 sequence is 16 residues long. CDR1 and CDR2 (germline): MNHEY, SVGAGI. Trimming cost V 0 bases and J 3 bases; bases outside gene matches: 4. The CDR3 nucleotides read TGTGCCAGCAGTTACTCGAGGGCGGGGGGCTACAATGAGCAGTTCTTC. This translates into CASSYSRAGGYNEQFF.

The chain combines TRBV2 with TRBJ1-5; no clear D gene. The V end was cut by 1 base, the J end by 3 bases, with 7 bases between. CDR1 and CDR2 from the germline V gene are SNHLY and FYNNEI. The CDR3 is made up of 14 amino acids. The CDR3, as DNA: TGTGCCAGCAGTGAAGTCAGCCTCAATCAGCCCCAGCATTTT. It is translated as CASSEVSLNQPQHF.

This chain links TRBV2 with TRBJ1-4, with D maybe TRBD1 (5 bases). Germline CDR1 reads SNHLY; CDR2 reads FYNNEI. V lost 11 bases and J 4 bases, leaving 14 bases between the germline ends. The CDR3 sequence is 13 residues long. CDR3 DNA: TGTGCCGGACGCCGGGACCTTAATGAAAAACTGTTTTTT. Its protein is CAGRRDLNEKLFF.

This chain joins TRBV2 and TRBJ2-7, with D possibly matching TRBD1 (6 bases). The CDR3 runs to 13 residues. V lost 3 bases, J lost 0 bases, and 6 bases lay in between. Germline CDR1 and CDR2: SNHLY and FYNNEI. The CDR3 sequence: CASSETGSYEQYF. CDR3 DNA sequence: TGTGCCAGCAGTGAGACAGGCTCCTACGAGCAGTACTTC.

The chain is built from TRBV2 and TRBJ2-7; no reliable D call. V dropped 5 bases and J dropped 0 bases, with 14 bases sitting between them. Per germline, CDR1 SNHLY and CDR2 FYNNEI. The length of the CDR3 is 15 residues. The DNA of the CDR3 is TGTGCCAGCAGTCCGGCGAGTCACAGCTCCTACGAGCAGTACTTC. Its protein product is CASSPASHSSYEQYF.

V usage is TRBV18 and J usage is TRBJ2-7, with D perhaps TRBD1 (6 bases). CDR1 is KGHSH and CDR2 is LQKENI in the germline V gene. V was clipped by 3 bases and J by 6 bases, with 12 bases between them. CDR3 length equals 13 residues. CDR3 sequence (DNA): TGTGCCAGCTCACCGGGACAATGGTCCGAGCAGTACTTC. Protein: CASSPGQWSEQYF. Drawing the rest from reference TRBV18 and TRBJ2-7, the complete variable domain is NAGVMQNPRHLVRRRGQEARLRCSPMKGHSHVYWYRQLPEEGLKFMVYLQKENIIDESGMPKERFSAEFPKEGPSILRIQQVVRGDSAAYFCASSPGQWSEQYFGPGTRLTVT.

This rearrangement joins TRBV10-1 to TRBJ2-2; possibly TRBD1 for D (6 bases). Trimming took 2 bases from V and 6 from J, leaving 13 bases between them. Germline CDR1 reads WNHNN; CDR2 reads SYGVQD (reference sequence). This CDR3 spans 15 amino acids. CDR3 nucleotide sequence: TGCGCCAGCAGTGAGAGATGGCAGGGGTCCGGGGAGCTGTTTTTT. This translates into CASSERWQGSGELFF.

The chain couples TRBV2 to TRBJ1-2; D might be TRBD1 (5 bases). The CDR3 covers 12 residues. V was trimmed by 7 bases and J by 7 bases, leaving 13 bases between them. Looked up from germline, CDR1 is SNHLY and CDR2 is FYNNEI. The CDR3 bases are TGTGCCAGCAAGGCAGGGTATACTGGCTACACCTTC. Amino acid sequence: CASKAGYTGYTF.

This clone was found a few times. The CDR3, as DNA: TGTGCCAGCAGCCAGGGACAGTACTATGGCTACACCTTC. Amino acids: CASSQGQYYGYTF. The rearrangement links TRBV14 to TRBJ1-2; 7 nucleotides match TRBD1. This CDR3 is 13 amino acids long. V lost 3 bases to trimming and J lost 3 bases; unmatched junction nucleotides: 1. Germline V gene lookup returns CDR1 SGHDN and CDR2 FVKESK.